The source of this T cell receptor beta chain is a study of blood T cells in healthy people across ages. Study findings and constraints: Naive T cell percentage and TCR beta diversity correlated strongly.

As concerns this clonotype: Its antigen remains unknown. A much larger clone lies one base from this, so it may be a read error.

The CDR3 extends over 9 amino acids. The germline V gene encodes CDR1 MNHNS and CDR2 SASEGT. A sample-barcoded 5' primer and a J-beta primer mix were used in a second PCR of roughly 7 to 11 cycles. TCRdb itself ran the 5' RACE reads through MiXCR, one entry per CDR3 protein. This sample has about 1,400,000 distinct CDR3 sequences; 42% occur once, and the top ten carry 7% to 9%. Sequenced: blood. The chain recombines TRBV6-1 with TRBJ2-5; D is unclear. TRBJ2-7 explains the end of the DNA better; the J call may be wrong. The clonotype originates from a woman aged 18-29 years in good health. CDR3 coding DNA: TGTGCCAGCAGTAACGAGCAGTACTTC. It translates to CASSNEQYF.